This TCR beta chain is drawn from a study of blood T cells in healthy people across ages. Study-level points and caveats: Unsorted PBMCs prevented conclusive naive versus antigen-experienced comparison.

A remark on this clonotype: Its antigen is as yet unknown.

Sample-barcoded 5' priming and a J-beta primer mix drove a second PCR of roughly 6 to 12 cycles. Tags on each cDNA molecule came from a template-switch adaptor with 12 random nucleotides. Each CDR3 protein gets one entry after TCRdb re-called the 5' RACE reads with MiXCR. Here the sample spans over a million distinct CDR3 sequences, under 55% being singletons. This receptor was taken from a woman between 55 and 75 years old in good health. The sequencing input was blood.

The CDR3 here is CSVGTGWEAETQYF. CDR3 nucleotide sequence: TGCAGCGTTGGGACAGGGTGGGAGGCAGAGACCCAGTACTTC. The rearrangement uses TRBV29-1 and TRBJ2-7; 8 nucleotides match TRBD1. The assigned J gene may be wrong: the sequence end matches TRBJ2-5 better. Germline V gene lookup returns CDR1 SQVTM and CDR2 ANQGSEA. The CDR3 totals 14 residues.